Given below is one TCR beta chain in context. Its cognate antigen has yet to be identified. The junction departs from the called germline gene at one end, perhaps through a read error. This specimen's time point label, per the study, means: new active TB diagnosis, blood taken before or within 7 days of starting treatment. Patients with active tuberculosis were defined as newly diagnosed, HIV-seronegative South African adults aged 18 years or older. Confirmation of active tuberculosis came from positive sputum smear microscopy and/or a positive M. tuberculosis culture. Immunosequencing was performed on unsorted cryopreserved PBMC and covered around 100,000 T cells per clinical donor on average. This sample is drawn from a study of T cells in tuberculosis (dated by TCRdb to the late 2010s). Looking at the study overall: The study combined CD1B tetramers and high-throughput TCR immunosequencing to characterize T cells specific for the mycobacterial lipid antigen glucose monomycolate (GMM). PBMC from active tuberculosis patients were archived either before standard anti-tuberculosis treatment began or within 7 days of the start of that treatment. In a South African clinical cohort, IGRA-negative adolescents, IGRA-positive adolescents with latent tuberculosis and adults with active tuberculosis were compared, with some 11 people in each group.

TCR libraries were generated with the immunoSEQ multiplex PCR assay, using TCR-beta and/or TCR-alpha/delta assays for each sample. Amplified TCR libraries were sequenced on the Illumina high-throughput platform. The original pipeline was this. Clustering and dimensionality reduction relied on pairwise TCRdist distances among GMM-specific receptors from T cells that were either sorted ex vivo or expanded in vitro. Each clinical repertoire was scored by mean NN-distance, the average TCRdist to the nearest 10% of tetramer-positive reference sequences. GEM TCR motif frequency was calculated as the fraction of unique TCRs that matched known GEM sequences in V/J usage and CDR3 length. Active tuberculosis was classified by linear discriminant analysis with leave-one-out cross-validation, implemented in scikit-learn. TCRdb took over this immuneACCESS table, retaining in-frame rearrangements with V and J assigned. Such tables are incomplete; in checked studies, under half of the missing clones stem from an unresolved V gene, and the remainder is unexplained. V and J calls and clone size are those listed in that table; D and trimming were worked out from the DNA. Present in this sample are tens of thousands of clones, less than 95% of which were seen just once. Nearly 2.5% of the sample is in the top ten clones.

Reading the germline V gene gives CDR1 LGHNA and CDR2 YNFKEQ. The CDR3 runs 14 residues from the cysteine to the phenylalanine. Only CDR3 DNA is held: 42 bases, read in frame from base 1. Study-level results and caveats: An accuracy of 87% (AUROC around 0.9) was reached by a classifier using the diverse GMM-specific repertoire, compared with about 70% accuracy when GEM motif frequencies were used. Clinical samples were selected based on the availability of cryopreserved specimens, with adults included as active tuberculosis cases and adolescents included as controls. Smaller mean NN-distances to GMM-specific TCRs were observed in active tuberculosis TCR-alpha repertoires than in IGRA-negative controls, suggesting clonal expansion of GMM-specific TCRs. The smaller NN-distances were partly driven by shorter CDR3-alpha lengths in active tuberculosis patients, and the difference for TCR-beta did not reach statistical significance.

This TCR was sampled from an adult with tuberculosis. Sample: PBMCs, taken at tuberculosis diagnosis. The V and J genes are TRBV4-2 and TRBJ2-3, with 8 bases matching TRBD1. The bases are TGTGCCAGCAGCCCCGGGACAGGCCCAGAGACGCAGTATTTT. This sequence encodes CASSPGTGPETQYF.